Given below is one T cell receptor (beta chain) in context. As yet, its antigen is unknown. This sample stems from a study of beta chain features in type 1 diabetes. Points from the study as a whole: Overrepresentation of cells with high TCR expression could result from cDNA sequencing. There was no resolution here of whether HLA type influences TCRB rearrangement. In every one of the four CD4+ subsets, TCRB CDR3s were moderately but significantly shorter in Type 1 diabetes patients.

Sorting produced populations that all topped 95% purity. The germline V gene encodes CDR1 MNHEY and CDR2 SVGAGI. V gave up 2 bases and J gave up 3 bases; unmatched junction bases: 7. The CDR3 contains 16 residues. The investigators reverse transcribed all of the isolated RNA, so they sequenced expressed TCRB transcripts. The method was immunoSEQ multiplex PCR; TCRdb's version includes in-frame clones alone and lacks a portion of them. The sample contains 900,000 or so clones, roughly 17% of which appear only once. This rearrangement joins TRBV6-5 to TRBJ2-7, with TRBD2 identical over 10 bases. This TCR derives from a woman aged 18-35 years in good health. The sample taken for sequencing was naive CD4+ T cells from blood. CDR3 protein: CASSYGGASGSYEQYF. CDR3 in DNA: TGTGCCAGCAGTTACGGTGGGGCTAGCGGGAGCTACGAGCAGTACTTC.